This TCR beta chain was captured by sequencing in a study of blood T cell repertoires in COVID-19. Study overall: COVID-19 samples collected from the United States, Italy and Spain covered acute and convalescent phases. The cDNA or gDNA used as material had been derived from T cells, B-cell-depleted T cells, or PBMCs.

This clone was seen a handful of times. Study processing details: Reference gene primer amplification yielded estimated nucleated cell counts. TCRdb's copy holds only in-frame clones and misses some; the assay was immunoSEQ multiplex PCR. V and J calls and clone size follow that table, whereas D and trimming were derived from the DNA. The table lists about 140,000 clones, around 80% of them singletons. CDR3 size: 12 residues. V trimming: 4 bases; J trimming: 11 bases; junction bases outside the gene matches: 3. Per the germline V gene, CDR1 is SEHNR and CDR2 is FQNEAQ (reference sequence). The V call is TRBV7-9, the J call TRBJ1-5, with TRBD1 matching 9 bases. This sequence originates from a human donor in a cohort sampled during active COVID-19. Sequenced material: peripheral blood. CDR3 in amino acids: CASSWTGEAQHF. CDR3 bases: TGTGCCAGCAGCTGGACAGGGGAAGCCCAGCATTTT.